This T cell receptor beta chain was recovered during a study of blood T cell repertoires in COVID-19. Turning to the study itself: Samples representing acute and convalescent COVID-19 were sourced from the United States, Italy and Spain.

V was pared by 7 bases and J by 3 bases, with 7 bases of the junction left unmatched. Germline CDR1 is MNHEY and CDR2 is SVGEGT. CDR3 length: 14 residues. Per the authors' pipeline: The authors estimated nucleated cell counts from reference gene primer amplification. Method: immunoSEQ multiplex PCR; TCRdb's copy keeps in-frame clones and lacks some. The V and J calls and clone size are taken from that table; D and trimming were inferred from the DNA. The table shows around 320,000 clones, with about 85% occurring only once. Sequenced material: peripheral blood. The clonotype originates from a man younger than 30 with active or convalescent COVID-19. The chain couples TRBV6-2 or TRBV6-3 to TRBJ2-7, with TRBD1 matching over 9 bases. The CDR3 here is CASTPGTGFYEQYF. CDR3 coding DNA: TGTGCCAGCACCCCCGGGACAGGGTTCTACGAGCAGTACTTC.